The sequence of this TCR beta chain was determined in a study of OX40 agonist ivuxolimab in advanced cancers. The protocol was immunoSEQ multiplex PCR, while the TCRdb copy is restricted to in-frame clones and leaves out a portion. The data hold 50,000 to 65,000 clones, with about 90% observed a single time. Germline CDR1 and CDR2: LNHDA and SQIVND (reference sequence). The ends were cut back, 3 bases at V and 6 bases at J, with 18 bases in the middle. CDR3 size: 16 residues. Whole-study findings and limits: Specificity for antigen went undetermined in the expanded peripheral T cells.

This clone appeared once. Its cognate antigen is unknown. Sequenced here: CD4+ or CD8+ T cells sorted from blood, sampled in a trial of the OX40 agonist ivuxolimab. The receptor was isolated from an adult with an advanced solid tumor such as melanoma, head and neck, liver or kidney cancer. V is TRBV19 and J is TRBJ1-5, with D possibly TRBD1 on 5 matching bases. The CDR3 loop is CASSMVAGVGRQPQHF. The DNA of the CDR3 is TGTGCCAGTAGTATGGTGGCGGGGGTCGGTCGTCAGCCCCAGCATTTT.